Presented here are 19 T cell receptor beta chains from one specimen sequenced in a study of T-cell memory formation after mild COVID-19. TCRdb re-called the 5' RACE reads with MiXCR, one entry per CDR3 protein. The table lists hundreds of thousands of distinct CDR3 sequences, roughly 14% of them singletons, with 20% to 25% in the top ten. The material sequenced was PBMCs or a T cell subset sorted from them (not recorded which). Source of these receptors: a man between 18 and 29 years old who had mild COVID-19 (a few samples of this study predate the infection). Cell type and time point are not known.

This clonotype has at least ten counts. The chain combines TRBV6-1 with TRBJ2-7, with 9 bases identical to TRBD2. The CDR3 has 13 residues. V was clipped by 10 bases and J by 3 bases; unmatched bases: 7. Germline values: CDR1 MNHNS, CDR2 SASEGT. The CDR3 coding sequence is TGTGCCACCAACAGCGGGGGGTTCTACGAGCAGTACGTC. It codes for CATNSGGFYEQYV.

As for this clonotype: At one of its ends the junction is not consistent with the germline gene, which may arise from a read error. DNA for the CDR3: TGTGCCAGCAGGGAAGATACAGATACGCAGTATTTT. Translated, it gives CASREDTDTQYF. This chain connects TRBV6-1 to TRBJ2-3; unclear D gene. Germline values: CDR1 MNHNS, CDR2 SASEGT. This CDR3 comprises 12 residues.

The chain employs TRBV29-1 and TRBJ2-5; D unclear. Germline CDR1 SQVTM, CDR2 ANQGSEA. This CDR3 is built from 13 residues. V was shortened by 3 bases and J by 1 base, with 9 bases between the two germline ends. CDR3 sequence reads: CSVDSTTQETQYF. DNA for the CDR3: TGCAGCGTTGACAGTACCACCCAAGAGACCCAGTACTTC.

V is TRBV7-9 and J is TRBJ1-1, with 9 bases aligning to TRBD1. The germline V gene encodes CDR1 SEHNR and CDR2 FQNEAQ (reference sequence). The ends lost 9 bases at V and 0 bases at J; junction bases unmatched: 2. The CDR3 extends over 13 amino acids. DNA for the CDR3: TGTGCCAGTTGGACAGGGGTGAACACTGAAGCTTTCTTT. Translated: CASWTGVNTEAFF.

The chain couples TRBV20-1 to TRBJ2-5; the match to TRBD1 covers 7 bases. Germline V CDR1 and CDR2: DFQATT, SNEGSKA (reference sequence). V gave up 0 bases and J gave up 0 bases; unmatched junction bases: 7. The CDR3 totals 16 residues. The CDR3 nucleotides are TGCAGTGCTAGAGATTACAGGGGCCGGTACCAAGAGACCCAGTACTTC. It encodes CSARDYRGRYQETQYF.

The rearrangement uses TRBV6-5 and TRBJ1-2; maybe TRBD1 (6 bases). This CDR3 has 12 residues. Trimming pared 5 bases from V and 7 bases from J, leaving 11 bases between. Germline V gene lookup returns CDR1 MNHEY and CDR2 SVGAGI. Written as DNA, the CDR3 is TGTGCCAGCAGTCTACAGGGTGCTGGCTACACCTTC. Its protein product is CASSLQGAGYTF.

In its sample, this clonotype was seen a few times. CDR3 region: CASSSTEVFRTDTQYF. For the CDR3, the DNA is TGTGCCAGCAGTAGTACGGAAGTTTTTAGGACAGATACGCAGTATTTT. The chain carries TRBV28 and TRBJ2-3; D uncertain. Germline CDR1 reads MDHEN; CDR2 reads SYDVKM. The CDR3 covers 16 residues. The germline V and J ends were trimmed by 5 bases and 3 bases, with 18 bases remaining between them.

This clonotype was seen a handful of times. This chain uses TRBV6-1 with TRBJ2-1; 8 bases align to TRBD2. Germline V gene data show CDR1 as MNHNS and CDR2 as SASEGT. The V segment lost 4 bases and the J segment 6 bases; nucleotides outside the gene matches: 11. The CDR3 covers 16 residues. The CDR3 here is CASSGWGSGARNEQFF. CDR3 nucleotide sequence: TGTGCCAGCAGTGGGTGGGGTAGCGGGGCACGCAATGAGCAGTTCTTC.

This clonotype was recorded many times. V is TRBV20-1 and J is TRBJ2-5; 14 nucleotides match TRBD2. V gave up 6 bases and J gave up 5 bases; unmatched junction bases: 5. The CDR3 length is 14 residues. Looked up from germline, CDR1 is DFQATT and CDR2 is SNEGSKA (reference sequence). The CDR3 is CSATSGGAGETQYF. The DNA for the CDR3 is TGCAGTGCGACTAGCGGGGGGGCAGGGGAGACCCAGTACTTC.

The V gene is TRBV20-1, the J gene TRBJ1-6; no reliable D call. Trimming took off 1 base at V and 6 bases at J, with 4 bases between the two ends. Looked up from germline, CDR1 is DFQATT and CDR2 is SNEGSKA (reference sequence). This CDR3 spans 12 amino acids. The DNA for the CDR3 is TGCAGTGCTAGAGGGTCTAATTCACCCCTCCACTTT. It translates to CSARGSNSPLHF.

The table lists this clonotype with many counts. J is TRBJ1-1 and V is TRBV25-1; TRBD1 is a possible D gene (5 bases). From germline, CDR1 is MGHDK and CDR2 SYGVNS. This CDR3 is 12 amino acids long. Trimming cost V 7 bases and J 4 bases, with 10 bases left between them. The CDR3 loop is CASTDSTTEAFF. The CDR3 region has the DNA TGTGCCAGCACTGACAGCACCACTGAAGCTTTCTTT.

The chain links TRBV9 to TRBJ2-1; D call uncertain. The CDR3 is 14 residues long. Germline CDR1 and CDR2: SGDLS and YYNGEE. V lost 0 bases, J lost 9 bases, and 13 bases lay in between. The CDR3 region is CASSVARGVSEQFF. The DNA for the CDR3 is TGTGCCAGCAGCGTAGCTAGAGGAGTGAGTGAGCAGTTCTTC.

This clonotype came up a few times. The chain joins TRBV20-1 to TRBJ2-3; TRBD2 might be the D (5 bases). The CDR3 contains 14 residues. The germline gives CDR1 DFQATT, CDR2 SNEGSKA (reference sequence). V lost 0 bases to trimming and J lost 5 bases, with 12 bases between them. The CDR3 DNA follows: TGCAGTGCTAGAGATCTACGGGGTGGAGATACGCAGTATTTT. Translation: CSARDLRGGDTQYF.

This clonotype was counted at least ten times. The chain joins TRBV5-1 to TRBJ1-1; maybe TRBD1 (5 bases). The CDR3 contains 15 residues. Germline V gene sequence: CDR1 SGHRS, CDR2 YFSETQ. The V and J ends lost 0 bases and 3 bases respectively, with 12 bases between them. For the CDR3, the DNA is TGCGCCAGCAGCTTGGTGGGGGAGGGCGACACTGAAGCTTTCTTT. It yields the protein CASSLVGEGDTEAFF.

The table lists this clonotype with a few counts. The chain uses TRBV6-2 or TRBV6-3 and TRBJ1-6; no clear D. The CDR3 is made up of 11 amino acids. The germline V gene has CDR1 MNHEY and CDR2 SVGEGT. The V end was cut by 2 bases, the J end by 13 bases, with 6 bases between. CDR3 DNA: TGTGCCAGCAGTTACCCGGCGCCCCTCCACTTT. The encoded protein is CASSYPAPLHF.

This clonotype has a handful of counts. This chain connects TRBV28 to TRBJ2-5, with 10 bases matching TRBD1. CDR1 MDHEN and CDR2 SYDVKM come from the germline V gene. This CDR3 is 16 amino acids long. The ends lost 5 bases at V and 0 bases at J; junction bases unmatched: 6. The CDR3 region is CASSPGDRGYQETQYF. The CDR3 DNA follows: TGTGCCAGCAGTCCGGGGGACAGGGGATACCAAGAGACCCAGTACTTC.

This clonotype has just a few counts. V gene TRBV11-2 combines with J gene TRBJ2-6; no firm D call. Deletions cut 7 bases from V and 0 bases from J, with 16 bases between. The CDR3 spans 17 residues. Germline CDR1 reads SGHAT; CDR2 reads FQNNGV. Here the CDR3 DNA reads TGTGCCAGCACCTTGGTCCCAAAAGGCTCTGGGGCCAACGTCCTGACTTTC. Translated: CASTLVPKGSGANVLTF. Full variable domain (missing parts from reference TRBV11-2 and TRBJ2-6): EAGVAQSPRYKIIEKRQSVAFWCNPISGHATLYWYQQILGQGPKLLIQFQNNGVVDDSQLPKDRFSAERLKGVDSTLKIQPAKLEDSAVYLCASTLVPKGSGANVLTFGAGSRLTVL.

This clonotype came up a few times. V is TRBV6-5 and J is TRBJ1-1, with TRBD1 identical over 8 bases. This CDR3 is built from 13 residues. The junction had 7 bases not matched to a gene; V was cut back by 8 bases and J by 5 bases. CDR1 is MNHEY and CDR2 is SVGAGI in the germline V gene. CDR3 region: CASPWTGSTEAFF. As DNA, the CDR3 is TGTGCCAGCCCATGGACAGGGAGTACTGAAGCTTTCTTT.

The V and J genes are TRBV29-1 and TRBJ2-5, with D possibly TRBD1 on 5 matching bases. Trimming removed 7 bases at V and 0 bases at J, with 12 bases between. Germline loops: CDR1 SQVTM, CDR2 ANQGSEA. There are 13 residues in the CDR3. CDR3 nucleotide sequence: TGCAGCGCTACTGCGACAGACCAAGAGACCCAGTACTTC. Its protein is CSATATDQETQYF.